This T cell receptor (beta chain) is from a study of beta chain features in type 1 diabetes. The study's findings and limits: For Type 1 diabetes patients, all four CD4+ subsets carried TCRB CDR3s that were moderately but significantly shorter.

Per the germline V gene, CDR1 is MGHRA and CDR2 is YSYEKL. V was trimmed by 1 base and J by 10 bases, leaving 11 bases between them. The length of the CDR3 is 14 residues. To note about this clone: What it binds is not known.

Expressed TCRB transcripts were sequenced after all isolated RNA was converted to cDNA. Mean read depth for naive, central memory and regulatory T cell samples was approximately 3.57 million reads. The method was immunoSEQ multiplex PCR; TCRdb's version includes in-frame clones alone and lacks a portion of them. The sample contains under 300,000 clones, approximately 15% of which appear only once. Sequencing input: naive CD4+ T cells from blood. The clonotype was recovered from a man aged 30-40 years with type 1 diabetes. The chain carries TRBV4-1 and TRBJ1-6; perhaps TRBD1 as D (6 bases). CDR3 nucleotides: TGCGCCAGCAGCCAAGTACAGGGAGTATCACCCCTCCACTTT. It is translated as CASSQVQGVSPLHF.